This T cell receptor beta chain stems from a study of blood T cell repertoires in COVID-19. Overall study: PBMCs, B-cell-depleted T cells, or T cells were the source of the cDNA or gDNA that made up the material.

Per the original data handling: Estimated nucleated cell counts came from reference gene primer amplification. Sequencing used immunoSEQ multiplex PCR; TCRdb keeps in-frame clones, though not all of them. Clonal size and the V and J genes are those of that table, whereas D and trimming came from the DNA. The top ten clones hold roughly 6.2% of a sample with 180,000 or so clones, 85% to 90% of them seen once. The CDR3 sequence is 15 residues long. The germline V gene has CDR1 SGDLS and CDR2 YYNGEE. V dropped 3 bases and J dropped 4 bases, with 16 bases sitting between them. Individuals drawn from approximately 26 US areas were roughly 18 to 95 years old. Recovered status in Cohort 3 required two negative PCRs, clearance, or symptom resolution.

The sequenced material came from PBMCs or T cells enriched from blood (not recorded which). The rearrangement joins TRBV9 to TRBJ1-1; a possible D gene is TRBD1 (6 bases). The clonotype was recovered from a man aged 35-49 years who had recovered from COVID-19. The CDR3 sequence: CASSGGHLKSTEAFF. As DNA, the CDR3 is TGTGCCAGCAGCGGGGGACACCTTAAGTCCACTGAAGCTTTCTTT. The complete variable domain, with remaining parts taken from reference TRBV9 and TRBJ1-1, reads DSGVTQTPKHLITATGQRVTLRCSPRSGDLSVYWYQQSLDQGLQFLIQYYNGEERAKGNILERFSAQQFPDLHSELNLSSLELGDSALYFCASSGGHLKSTEAFFGQGTRLTVV.